The sample holds a few counts of the clone carrying this T cell receptor (beta chain). This specimen belongs to a study of blood T cell repertoires in COVID-19. Study-level background: Sources were T cells, B-cell-depleted T cells, or PBMCs; the material itself was cDNA or gDNA.

Authors' analysis steps: Reference gene primer amplification gave nucleated cell count estimates. Repertoires were generated with immunoSEQ multiplex PCR, while TCRdb's copy carries only in-frame clones and drops some. The DNA gave D and trimming, while V, J and clone size come from that table. Here the sample spans roughly 360,000 clones, about 87% being singletons. J gave up 3 bases and V 5 bases, and 1 base lay outside the gene matches. CDR1 is DFQATT and CDR2 is SNEGSKA in the germline V gene (reference sequence). CDR3 size: 11 residues. The TCR sequence derives from a man aged 25-45 years who had recovered from COVID-19. Material: PBMCs or T cells enriched from blood (not recorded which). V gene TRBV20-1 combines with J gene TRBJ2-7, with 7 bases aligning to TRBD1. The CDR3 sequence is CSAGTVYEQYF. The CDR3, as DNA: TGCAGTGCTGGGACAGTCTACGAGCAGTACTTC.